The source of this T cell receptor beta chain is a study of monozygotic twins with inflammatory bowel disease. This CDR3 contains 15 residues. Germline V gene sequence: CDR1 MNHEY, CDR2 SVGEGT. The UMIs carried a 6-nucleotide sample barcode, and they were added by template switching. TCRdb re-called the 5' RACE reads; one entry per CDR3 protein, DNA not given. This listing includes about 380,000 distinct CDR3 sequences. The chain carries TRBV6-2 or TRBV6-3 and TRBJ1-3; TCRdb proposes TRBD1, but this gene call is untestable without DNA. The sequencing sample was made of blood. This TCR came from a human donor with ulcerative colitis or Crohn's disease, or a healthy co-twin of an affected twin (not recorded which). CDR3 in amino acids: CASSYSSQDLNTIYF.